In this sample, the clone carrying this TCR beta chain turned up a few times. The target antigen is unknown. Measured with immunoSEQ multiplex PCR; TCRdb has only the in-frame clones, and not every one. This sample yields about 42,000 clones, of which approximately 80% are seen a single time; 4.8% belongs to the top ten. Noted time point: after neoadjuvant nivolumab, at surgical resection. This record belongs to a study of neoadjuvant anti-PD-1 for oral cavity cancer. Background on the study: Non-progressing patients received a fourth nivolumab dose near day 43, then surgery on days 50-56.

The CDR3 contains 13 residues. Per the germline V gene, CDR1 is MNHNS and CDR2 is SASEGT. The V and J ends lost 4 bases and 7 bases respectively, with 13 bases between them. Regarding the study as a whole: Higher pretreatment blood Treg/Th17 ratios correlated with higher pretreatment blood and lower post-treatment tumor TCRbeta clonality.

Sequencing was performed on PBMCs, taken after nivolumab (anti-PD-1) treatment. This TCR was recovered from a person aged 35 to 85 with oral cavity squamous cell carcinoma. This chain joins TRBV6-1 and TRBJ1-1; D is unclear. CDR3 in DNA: TGTGCCAGCAGTGCCCTCGGCCGGGGTGAAGCTTTCTTT. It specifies CASSALGRGEAFF.